Following are 26 T cell receptor beta chains from one sample sequenced in a study of shared clonotypes between healthy human individuals. Produced via immunoSEQ multiplex PCR; TCRdb's table is partial and in-frame only. Among approximately 2,000,000 clones listed, just over 90% were seen once. Positively selected for CCR7, the CD45RO-negative cells used as naive CD8 cells excluded terminally differentiated effector memory CD45RA+ cells. The sequencing sample was made of naive CD8+ T cells from PBMCs. These receptors were collected from a man aged 18 to 29 in good health. Some clones in this sample may be carry-over from other donors' samples.

This chain links TRBV9 with TRBJ2-2, with 7 bases that match TRBD2. J lost 0 bases, V lost 4 bases, and 6 bases had no gene match. The V gene's germline CDR1 is SGDLS and CDR2 YYNGEE. The CDR3 length is 16 residues. The CDR3 spells CASSHGGRSNTGELFF. Written as DNA, the CDR3 is TGTGCCAGCAGCCACGGGGGGAGATCGAACACCGGGGAGCTGTTTTTT.

The chain uses TRBV28 and TRBJ1-1; D not certain. Germline assignment: CDR1 MDHEN and CDR2 SYDVKM. This CDR3 has 12 residues. V lost 3 bases, J lost 2 bases, and 4 bases lay in between. In DNA, the CDR3 is TGTGCCAGCAGTTTTATTAACACTGAAGCTTTCTTT. Its protein is CASSFINTEAFF.

This clone was seen only once. The V call is TRBV7-6, the J call TRBJ2-1; 11 bases map to TRBD2. V trimming: 1 base; J trimming: 6 bases; junction bases outside the gene matches: 2. The germline V gene encodes CDR1 SGHVS and CDR2 FNYEAQ. The CDR3 has 15 residues. The CDR3 DNA is TGTGCCAGCAGCTTAGATAGCGGGAGGGCCAATGAGCAGTTCTTC. Its translation is CASSLDSGRANEQFF. The complete variable domain, with remaining parts taken from reference TRBV7-6 and TRBJ2-1, reads GAGVSQSPRYKVTKRGQDVALRCDPISGHVSLYWYRQALGQGPEFLTYFNYEAQQDKSGLPNDRFSAERPEGSISTLTIQRTEQRDSAMYRCASSLDSGRANEQFFGPGTRLTVL.

The V and J genes are TRBV2 and TRBJ1-1; TRBD1 matches 7 bases. V shed 1 base and J 4 bases; nucleotides not matched to a gene: 15. Looked up from germline, CDR1 is SNHLY and CDR2 is FYNNEI. The CDR3 spans 18 residues. CDR3 bases: TGTGCCAGCAGTGAAGGGGGGACAGCCCGGATGATCGGCACTGAAGCTTTCTTT. Translation: CASSEGGTARMIGTEAFF.

The rearrangement joins TRBV5-1 to TRBJ2-7; tentative D call: TRBD2 (6 bases). The CDR3 length is 15 residues. Deletions cut 4 bases from V and 0 bases from J, with 14 bases between. Looked up from germline, CDR1 is SGHRS and CDR2 is YFSETQ. The CDR3 bases are TGCGCCAGCAGCGGAACGCCGGGAGCCTCCTACGAGCAGTACTTC. It encodes CASSGTPGASYEQYF.

The chain has TRBV30 and TRBJ1-1; a weak D match, TRBD1 (5 bases). Trimming pared 2 bases from V and 3 bases from J, leaving 10 bases between. Germline CDR1 reads GTSNPN; CDR2 reads SVGIG (reference sequence). The length of the CDR3 is 13 residues. The CDR3 coding sequence is TGTGCCTGGAGTAGGGACGGACACACTGAAGCTTTCTTT. Protein product: CAWSRDGHTEAFF.

This clone was seen a single time. Written as DNA, the CDR3 is TGTGCCAGCAGCGCTTGGAGGGCCAACACCGGGGAGCTGTTTTTT. Encoded protein: CASSAWRANTGELFF. The chain uses TRBV9 and TRBJ2-2; D might be TRBD2 (6 bases). V lost 3 bases and J 2 bases, leaving 11 bases between the germline ends. Germline CDR1 reads SGDLS; CDR2 reads YYNGEE. This CDR3 region has 15 residues.

The chain is built from TRBV10-1 and TRBJ2-1; a weak D match, TRBD2 (5 bases). There are 15 residues in the CDR3. From germline, CDR1 is WNHNN and CDR2 SYGVQD (reference sequence). V was pared by 4 bases and J by 10 bases, with 20 bases between. The CDR3 DNA sequence: TGCGCCAGCAGTGTTGTCTCCGGTGGAGGAGAAGAGCAGTTCTTC. This encodes CASSVVSGGGEEQFF.

V and J are TRBV9 and TRBJ2-1, with 10 bases matching TRBD2. Germline lookup yields CDR1 SGDLS and CDR2 YYNGEE. Losses at the gene ends were 1 base for V and 8 bases for J; bases not matched to a gene: 18. The CDR3 is 19 residues long. The CDR3 DNA is TGTGCCAGCAGCGTATTAACTAGCGGGACCCAGGATGAGGGAGATGAGCAGTTCTTC. Translated, it gives CASSVLTSGTQDEGDEQFF.

Remarks on this clone: Mismatch with germline at one junction end may stem from a read error. The gene calls are TRBV7-8 and TRBJ1-1; D is uncertain. Per the germline V gene, CDR1 is SGHVS and CDR2 is FQNEAQ. There are 13 residues in the CDR3. The CDR3 sequence: CASTLYTNTEAFF. CDR3 nucleotide sequence: TGTGCCAGCACCTTATATACGAACACTGAAGCTTTCTTT.

The chain uses TRBV5-6 and TRBJ2-7, with D uncertain. This CDR3 spans 14 amino acids. Germline loops: CDR1 SGHDT, CDR2 YYEEEE. The V end was cut by 2 bases, the J end by 2 bases, with 11 bases between. CDR3 nucleotide sequence: TGTGCCAGCAGCTTTCGACCGGACCCCTACGAGCAGTACTTC. It yields the protein CASSFRPDPYEQYF.

CDR3 sequence reads: CASTDVPGYQPQHF. The CDR3 DNA sequence: TGTGCCAGTACAGATGTCCCCGGGTATCAGCCCCAGCATTTT. The chain combines TRBV19 with TRBJ1-5; D is unresolved. Trimming stripped 7 bases from V and 5 bases from J, with 15 bases between. This CDR3 spans 14 amino acids. CDR1 is LNHDA and CDR2 is SQIVND in the germline V gene (reference sequence).

The rearrangement links TRBV30 to TRBJ1-2; 7 bases agree with TRBD1. The junction had 9 bases not matched to a gene; V was cut back by 4 bases and J by 4 bases. This CDR3 contains 14 residues. The germline CDR1 and CDR2 sequences are GTSNPN and SVGIG (reference sequence). The CDR3 spells CAWTLPGTVYGYTF. The CDR3 DNA sequence: TGTGCCTGGACCCTGCCCGGGACAGTCTATGGCTACACCTTC.

This clone showed up just a few times. The same CDR3 is also encoded by other DNA sequences in this sample. The rearrangement links TRBV9 to TRBJ2-2; TRBD2 agrees at 9 bases. This CDR3 has 16 residues. J gave up 4 bases and V 0 bases, and 4 bases lay outside the gene matches. Germline assignment: CDR1 SGDLS and CDR2 YYNGEE. The CDR3 bases are TGTGCCAGCAGCGTAGCTTTGCGGGAGGGCACCGGGGAGCTGTTTTTT. The encoded protein is CASSVALREGTGELFF.

Worth noting for this clone: The same CDR3 is also encoded by other DNA sequences in this sample. This sequence joins TRBV27 and TRBJ2-3, with unresolved D. V gave up 2 bases and J gave up 0 bases, with 3 bases separating them. CDR1 and CDR2 from the germline V gene are MNHEY and SMNVEV (reference sequence). The length of the CDR3 is 13 residues. The CDR3 DNA follows: TGTGCCAGCAGTTTAGTAAGCACAGATACGCAGTATTTT. Amino acids: CASSLVSTDTQYF.

V is TRBV11-2 and J is TRBJ2-7; the D gene could be TRBD1 or TRBD2 (5 bases each). V lost 0 bases and J lost 5, with 14 bases in between. The CDR3 length is 15 residues. In germline, CDR1 is SGHAT, CDR2 FQNNGV. Here the CDR3 DNA reads TGTGCCAGCAGCTTAGAGGGGGAAATATGGGACGAGCAGTACTTC. Its protein product is CASSLEGEIWDEQYF.

The V and J genes are TRBV7-9 and TRBJ2-5; TRBD2 aligns across 8 bases. The end of the DNA fits TRBJ2-7 better, so the J call may be wrong. Germline V gene data show CDR1 as SEHNR and CDR2 as FQNEAQ (reference sequence). CDR3 length: 15 residues. This CDR3 reads CASSSGTRGPYEQYF. The CDR3 region has the DNA TGTGCCAGCAGCTCGGGGACTAGAGGCCCCTACGAGCAGTACTTC.

CDR3 in DNA: TGTGCCAGTAGTATAGTAAGAGAGGGCAATCAGCCCCAGCATTTT. Translating gives CASSIVREGNQPQHF. V usage is TRBV19 and J usage is TRBJ1-5; D gene ambiguous. CDR3 size: 15 residues. CDR1 LNHDA and CDR2 SQIVND come from the germline V gene (reference sequence). With 1 base removed from V and 2 bases from J, the gap between germline ends came to 9 bases.

This clone has more than one count but fewer than ten. The same CDR3 can be traced to other DNA sequences in this sample. The V and J genes are TRBV27 and TRBJ2-7, with 8 bases that match TRBD1. CDR3 size: 13 residues. Germline V gene sequence: CDR1 MNHEY, CDR2 SMNVEV (reference sequence). The ends lost 3 bases at V and 3 bases at J; junction bases unmatched: 1. CDR3: CASSFGQGYEQYF. CDR3 nucleotide sequence: TGTGCCAGCAGTTTCGGACAGGGCTACGAGCAGTACTTC.

Regarding this clone: This CDR3 is also generated by other DNA sequences in the sample. The gene calls are TRBV29-1 and TRBJ1-1; D unresolved. V lost 6 bases and J lost 4, with 6 bases in between. Germline CDR1 is SQVTM and CDR2 is ANQGSEA. This CDR3 is 10 amino acids long. CDR3: CSVGGTEAFF. The CDR3, as DNA: TGCAGCGTGGGTGGCACTGAAGCTTTCTTT.

This chain links TRBV21-1 with TRBJ2-7. TRBV21-1 is a pseudogene locus. The CDR3 is 17 residues long. The CDR3 nucleotides are TGTGCCAGCAGCAAAGAAGGTGGGGAAGGGTCCGTCGACGAGCAGTACTTC. Protein: CASSKEGGEGSVDEQYF.

This chain joins TRBV14 and TRBJ2-1; D could derive from TRBD1 or TRBD2 (5 bases each). This CDR3 comprises 16 residues. The V end was cut by 2 bases, the J end by 0 bases, with 11 bases between. Germline CDR1 is SGHDN and CDR2 is FVKESK. The CDR3 coding sequence is TGTGCCAGCAGCCAACTCAGGGACCGCTCCTACAATGAGCAGTTCTTC. It is translated as CASSQLRDRSYNEQFF. The whole variable domain, remainder taken from reference TRBV14 and TRBJ2-1, is EAGVTQFPSHSVIEKGQTVTLRCDPISGHDNLYWYRRVMGKEIKFLLHFVKESKQDESGMPNNRFLAERTGGTYSTLKVQPAELEDSGVYFCASSQLRDRSYNEQFFGPGTRLTVL.

CDR3 residues: CASGGIRDIDTDTQYF. Here the CDR3 DNA reads TGTGCCAGCGGTGGGATAAGAGACATCGACACAGATACGCAGTATTTT. The rearrangement joins TRBV6-1 to TRBJ2-3; the D is unclear. The ends were cut back, 8 bases at V and 2 bases at J, with 20 bases in the middle. The CDR3 length is 16 residues. Germline V gene lookup returns CDR1 MNHNS and CDR2 SASEGT.

The chain recombines TRBV11-2 with TRBJ2-1; 9 bases match TRBD2. There are 16 residues in the CDR3. V trimming: 5 bases; J trimming: 6 bases; junction bases outside the gene matches: 11. The germline CDR1 and CDR2 sequences are SGHAT and FQNNGV. The CDR3 loop reads CASSGPGLAVVNEQFF. The CDR3 nucleotides read TGTGCCAGCAGCGGCCCGGGACTAGCTGTCGTCAATGAGCAGTTCTTC.

The chain links TRBV5-6 to TRBJ2-7, with D possibly being TRBD2 (5 bases). The CDR3 runs 13 residues. CDR1 and CDR2 (germline): SGHDT, YYEEEE. The ends were cut back, 0 bases at V and 3 bases at J, with 7 bases in the middle. The CDR3 nucleotides are TGTGCCAGCAGCTTGGCCCGGGACTACGAGCAGTACTTC. Protein: CASSLARDYEQYF. Drawing the rest from reference TRBV5-6 and TRBJ2-7, the complete variable domain is DAGVTQSPTHLIKTRGQQVTLRCSPKSGHDTVSWYQQALGQGPQFIFQYYEEEERQRGNFPDRFSGHQFPNYSSELNVNALLLGDSALYLCASSLARDYEQYFGPGTRLTVT.

The chain joins TRBV6-1 to TRBJ1-1; 11 bases fit TRBD1. CDR3 size: 14 residues. Germline trimming cut 7 bases from V and 7 bases from J; bases unmatched to any gene: 8. Per germline, CDR1 MNHNS and CDR2 SASEGT. The CDR3 DNA reads TGTGCCAGCACTCCGGACAGGGGGCTCGGTGAAGCTTTCTTT. Protein sequence: CASTPDRGLGEAFF.